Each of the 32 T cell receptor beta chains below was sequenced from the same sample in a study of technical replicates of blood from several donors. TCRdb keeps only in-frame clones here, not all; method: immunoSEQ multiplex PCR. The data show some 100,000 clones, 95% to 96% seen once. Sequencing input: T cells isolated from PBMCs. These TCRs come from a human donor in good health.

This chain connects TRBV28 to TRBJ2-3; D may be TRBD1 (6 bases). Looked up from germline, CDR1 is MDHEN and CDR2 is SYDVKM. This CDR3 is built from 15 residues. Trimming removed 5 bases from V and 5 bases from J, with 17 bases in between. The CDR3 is CASSPSQGWVDTQYF. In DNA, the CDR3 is TGTGCCAGCAGTCCTTCTCAGGGGTGGGTAGATACGCAGTATTTT.

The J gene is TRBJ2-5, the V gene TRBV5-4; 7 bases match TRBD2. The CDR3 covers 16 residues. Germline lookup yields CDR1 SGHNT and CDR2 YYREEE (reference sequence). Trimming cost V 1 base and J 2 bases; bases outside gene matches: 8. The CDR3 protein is CASSLSGAPLQETQYF. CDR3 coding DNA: TGTGCCAGCAGCTTGAGCGGGGCGCCCTTACAAGAGACCCAGTACTTC.

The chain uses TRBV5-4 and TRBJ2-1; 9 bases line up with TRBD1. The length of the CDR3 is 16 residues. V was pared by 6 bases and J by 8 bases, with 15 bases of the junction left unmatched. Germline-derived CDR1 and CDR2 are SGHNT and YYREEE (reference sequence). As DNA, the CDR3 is TGTGCCAGCAAGCCATCTTTCGGACAGGGGCTTCATGAGCAGTTCTTC. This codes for CASKPSFGQGLHEQFF.

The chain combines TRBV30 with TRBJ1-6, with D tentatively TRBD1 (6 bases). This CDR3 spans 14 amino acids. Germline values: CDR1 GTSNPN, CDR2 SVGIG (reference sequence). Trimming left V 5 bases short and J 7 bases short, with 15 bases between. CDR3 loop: CAWAQGFSNSPLHF. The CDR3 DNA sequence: TGTGCCTGGGCCCAGGGGTTTTCAAATTCACCCCTCCACTTT. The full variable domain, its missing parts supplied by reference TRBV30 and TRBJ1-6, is SQTIHQWPATLVQPVGSPLSLECTVEGTSNPNLYWYRQAAGRGLQLLFYSVGIGQISSEVPQNLSASRPQDRQFILSSKKLLLSDSGFYLCAWAQGFSNSPLHFGNGTRLTVT.

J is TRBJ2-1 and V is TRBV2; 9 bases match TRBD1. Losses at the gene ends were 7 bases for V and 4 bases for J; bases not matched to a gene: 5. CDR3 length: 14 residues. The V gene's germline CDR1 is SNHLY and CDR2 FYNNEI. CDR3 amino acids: CASTPGQGYNEQFF. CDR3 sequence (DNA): TGTGCCAGCACCCCGGGACAGGGATACAATGAGCAGTTCTTC.

This CDR3 is CATSVGTSHNEQFF. The CDR3 nucleotides are TGTGCCACTTCTGTAGGGACTAGCCACAATGAGCAGTTCTTC. The rearrangement joins TRBV10-3 to TRBJ2-1, with 9 positions matching TRBD2. V lost 10 bases and J lost 5; bases outside the gene matches: 9. The CDR3 sequence is 14 residues long. Germline V gene lookup returns CDR1 ENHRY and CDR2 SYGVKD.

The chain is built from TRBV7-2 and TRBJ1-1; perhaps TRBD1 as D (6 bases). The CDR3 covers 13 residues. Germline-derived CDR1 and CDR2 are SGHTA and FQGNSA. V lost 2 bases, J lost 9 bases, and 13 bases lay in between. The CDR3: CASSLIGGLKAFF. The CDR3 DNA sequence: TGTGCCAGCAGCTTAATTGGGGGCCTAAAAGCTTTCTTT. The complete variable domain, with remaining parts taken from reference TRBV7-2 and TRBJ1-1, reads GAGVSQSPSNKVTEKGKDVELRCDPISGHTALYWYRQSLGQGLEFLIYFQGNSAPDKSGLPSDRFSAERTGGSVSTLTIQRTQQEDSAVYLCASSLIGGLKAFFGQGTRLTVV.

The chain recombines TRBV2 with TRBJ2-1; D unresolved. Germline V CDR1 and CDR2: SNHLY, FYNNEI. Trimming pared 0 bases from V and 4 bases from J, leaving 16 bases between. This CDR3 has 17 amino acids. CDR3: CASSEAETRTFYNEQFF. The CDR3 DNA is TGTGCCAGCAGTGAAGCGGAGACCCGTACATTTTACAATGAGCAGTTCTTC. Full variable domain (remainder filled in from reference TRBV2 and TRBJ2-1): EPEVTQTPSHQVTQMGQEVILRCVPISNHLYFYWYRQILGQKVEFLVSFYNNEISEKSEIFDDQFSVERPDGSNFTLKIRSTKLEDSAMYFCASSEAETRTFYNEQFFGPGTRLTVL.

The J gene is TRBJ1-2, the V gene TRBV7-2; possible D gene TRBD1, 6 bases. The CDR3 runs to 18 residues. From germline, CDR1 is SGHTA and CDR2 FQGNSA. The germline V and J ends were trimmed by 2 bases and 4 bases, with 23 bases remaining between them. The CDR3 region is CASSLPTGGGPSGYGYTF. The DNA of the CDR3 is TGTGCCAGCAGCTTACCAACCGGGGGCGGGCCTAGCGGCTATGGCTACACCTTC.

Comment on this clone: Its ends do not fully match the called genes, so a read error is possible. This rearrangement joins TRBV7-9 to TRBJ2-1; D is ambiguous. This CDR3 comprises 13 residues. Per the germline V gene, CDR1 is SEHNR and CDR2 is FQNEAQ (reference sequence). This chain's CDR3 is CASSPPLGRSWIF. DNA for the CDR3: TGTGCCAGCAGCCCCCCGCTAGGCCGGTCGTGGATCTTC.

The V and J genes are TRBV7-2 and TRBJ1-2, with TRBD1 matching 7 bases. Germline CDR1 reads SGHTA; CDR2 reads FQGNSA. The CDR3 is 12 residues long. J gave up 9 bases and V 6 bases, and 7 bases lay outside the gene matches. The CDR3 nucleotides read TGTGCCAGCAGAGGGACAGTCCCACGCTACACCTTC. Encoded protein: CASRGTVPRYTF. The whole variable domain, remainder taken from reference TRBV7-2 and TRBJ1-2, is GAGVSQSPSNKVTEKGKDVELRCDPISGHTALYWYRQSLGQGLEFLIYFQGNSAPDKSGLPSDRFSAERTGGSVSTLTIQRTQQEDSAVYLCASRGTVPRYTFGSGTRLTVV.

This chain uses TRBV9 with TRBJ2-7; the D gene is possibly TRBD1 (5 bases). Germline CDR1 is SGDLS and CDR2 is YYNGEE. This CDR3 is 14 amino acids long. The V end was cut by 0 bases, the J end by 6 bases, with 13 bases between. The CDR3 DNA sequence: TGTGCCAGCAGCGTAGCCACCACAAGGGGCGAGCAGTACTTC. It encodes CASSVATTRGEQYF.

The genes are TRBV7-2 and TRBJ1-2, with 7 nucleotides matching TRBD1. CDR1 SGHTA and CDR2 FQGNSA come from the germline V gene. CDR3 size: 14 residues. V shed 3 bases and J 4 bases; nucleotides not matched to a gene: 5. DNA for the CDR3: TGTGCCAGCAGCTTGGGACAGAGTTTCTATGGCTACACCTTC. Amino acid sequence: CASSLGQSFYGYTF.

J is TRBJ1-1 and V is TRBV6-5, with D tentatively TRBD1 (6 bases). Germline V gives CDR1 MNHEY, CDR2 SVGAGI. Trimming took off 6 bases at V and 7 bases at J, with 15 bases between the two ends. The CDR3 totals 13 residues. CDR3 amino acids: CASRGGGAVEAFF. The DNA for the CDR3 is TGTGCCAGCAGAGGGGGAGGGGCGGTTGAAGCTTTCTTT.

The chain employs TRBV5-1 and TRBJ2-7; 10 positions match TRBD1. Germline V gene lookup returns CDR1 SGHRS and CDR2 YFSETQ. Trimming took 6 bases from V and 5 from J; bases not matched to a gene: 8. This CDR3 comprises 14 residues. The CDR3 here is CASNSDRGVNEQYF. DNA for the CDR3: TGCGCCAGCAATTCGGACAGGGGGGTCAACGAGCAGTACTTC. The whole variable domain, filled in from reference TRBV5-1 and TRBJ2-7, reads KAGVTQTPRYLIKTRGQQVTLSCSPISGHRSVSWYQQTPGQGLQFLFEYFSETQRNKGNFPGRFSGRQFSNSRSEMNVSTLELGDSALYLCASNSDRGVNEQYFGPGTRLTVT.

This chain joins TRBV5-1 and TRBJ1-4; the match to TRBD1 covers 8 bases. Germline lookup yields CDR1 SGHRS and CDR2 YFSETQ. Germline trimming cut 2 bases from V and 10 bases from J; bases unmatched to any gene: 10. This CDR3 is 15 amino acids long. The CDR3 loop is CASSFLGTGVSKLFF. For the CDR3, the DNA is TGCGCCAGCAGCTTTTTAGGGACAGGTGTTTCAAAACTGTTTTTT.

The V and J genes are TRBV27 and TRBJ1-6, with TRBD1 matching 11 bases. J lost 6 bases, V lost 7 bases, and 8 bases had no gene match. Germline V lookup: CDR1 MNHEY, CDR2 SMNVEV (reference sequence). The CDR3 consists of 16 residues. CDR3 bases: TGTGCCAGCACCGTTACCGGGACAGGGGGTAATTCACCCCTCCACTTT. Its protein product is CASTVTGTGGNSPLHF.

The CDR3 coding sequence is TGCGCCAGCAGCTTGTGGCCAGGGAACACTGAAGCTTTCTTT. The encoded protein is CASSLWPGNTEAFF. The V and J genes are TRBV5-1 and TRBJ1-1; unclear D gene. V shed 1 base and J shed 1 base, with 8 bases lying between them. The CDR3 covers 14 residues. CDR1 SGHRS and CDR2 YFSETQ come from the germline V gene.

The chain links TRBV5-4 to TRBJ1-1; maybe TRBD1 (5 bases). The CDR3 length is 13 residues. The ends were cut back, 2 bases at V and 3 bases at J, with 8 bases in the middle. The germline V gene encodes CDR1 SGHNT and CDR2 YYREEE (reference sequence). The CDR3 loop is CASSFRRDTEAFF. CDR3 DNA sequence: TGTGCCAGCAGCTTTCGCAGGGACACTGAAGCTTTCTTT.

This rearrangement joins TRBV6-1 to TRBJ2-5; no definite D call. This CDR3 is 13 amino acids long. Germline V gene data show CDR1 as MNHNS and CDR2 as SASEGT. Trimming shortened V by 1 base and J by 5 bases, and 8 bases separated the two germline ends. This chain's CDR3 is CASSEGPGETQYF. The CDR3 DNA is TGTGCCAGCAGTGAAGGCCCAGGCGAGACCCAGTACTTC.

Here the CDR3 DNA reads TGTGCCAGCAGCTTAGCGTCTACGGGGTATGGTTCACCCCTCCACTTT. Encoded protein: CASSLASTGYGSPLHF. V usage is TRBV7-9 and J usage is TRBJ1-6; D is unresolved. V lost 0 bases and J lost 9, with 15 bases in between. The V gene's germline CDR1 is SEHNR and CDR2 FQNEAQ (reference sequence). This CDR3 has 16 amino acids.

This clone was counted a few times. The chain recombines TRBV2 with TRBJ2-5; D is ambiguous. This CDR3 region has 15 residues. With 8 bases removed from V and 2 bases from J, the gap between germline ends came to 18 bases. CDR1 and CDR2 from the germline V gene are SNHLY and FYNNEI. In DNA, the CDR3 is TGTGCCAGCGTTACCTCGCGACATACTCAAGAGACCCAGTACTTC. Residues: CASVTSRHTQETQYF.

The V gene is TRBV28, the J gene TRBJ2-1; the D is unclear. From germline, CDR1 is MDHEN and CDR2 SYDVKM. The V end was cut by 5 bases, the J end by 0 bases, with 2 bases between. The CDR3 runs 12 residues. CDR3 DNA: TGTGCCAGCAGTCTCTCCTACAATGAGCAGTTCTTC. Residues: CASSLSYNEQFF.

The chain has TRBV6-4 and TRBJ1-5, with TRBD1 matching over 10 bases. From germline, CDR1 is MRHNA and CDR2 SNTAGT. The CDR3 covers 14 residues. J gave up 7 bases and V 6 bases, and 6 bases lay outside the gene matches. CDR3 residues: CASRHGQGVQPQHF. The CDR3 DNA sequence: TGTGCCAGCAGACACGGACAGGGGGTCCAGCCCCAGCATTTT.

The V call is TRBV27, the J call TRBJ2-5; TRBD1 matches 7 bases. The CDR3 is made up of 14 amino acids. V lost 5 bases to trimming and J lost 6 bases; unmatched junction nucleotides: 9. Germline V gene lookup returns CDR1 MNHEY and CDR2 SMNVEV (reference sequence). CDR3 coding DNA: TGTGCCAGCAGTCACGGAACAGGGGAACAGACCCAGTACTTC. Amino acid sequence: CASSHGTGEQTQYF.

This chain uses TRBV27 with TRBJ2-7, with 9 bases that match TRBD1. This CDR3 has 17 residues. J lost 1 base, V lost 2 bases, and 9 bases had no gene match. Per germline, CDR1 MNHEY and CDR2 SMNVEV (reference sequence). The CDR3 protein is CASSLGQGTPKSYEQYF. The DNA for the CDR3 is TGTGCCAGCAGTTTAGGACAGGGGACCCCTAAATCCTACGAGCAGTACTTC.

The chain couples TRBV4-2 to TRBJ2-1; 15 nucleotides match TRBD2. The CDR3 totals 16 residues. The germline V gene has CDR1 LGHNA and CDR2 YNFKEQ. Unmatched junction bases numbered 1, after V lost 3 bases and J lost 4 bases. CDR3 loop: CASSQGTSGRYNEQFF. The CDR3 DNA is TGTGCCAGCAGCCAGGGGACTAGCGGGAGGTACAATGAGCAGTTCTTC.

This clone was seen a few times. CDR3 DNA sequence: TGCAGCGTTATTCGCGGGATGAACACTGAAGCTTTCTTT. Amino acids: CSVIRGMNTEAFF. This rearrangement joins TRBV29-1 to TRBJ1-1; D call uncertain. This CDR3 region has 13 residues. Looked up from germline, CDR1 is SQVTM and CDR2 is ANQGSEA. The V gene lost 5 bases and the J gene lost 0 bases, with 10 bases spanning the gap.

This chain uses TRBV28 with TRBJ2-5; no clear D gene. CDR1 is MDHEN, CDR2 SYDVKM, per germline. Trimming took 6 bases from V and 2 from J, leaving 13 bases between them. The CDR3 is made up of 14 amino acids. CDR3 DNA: TGTGCCAGCAGGCAGCACGGGTTACAAGAGACCCAGTACTTC. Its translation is CASRQHGLQETQYF.

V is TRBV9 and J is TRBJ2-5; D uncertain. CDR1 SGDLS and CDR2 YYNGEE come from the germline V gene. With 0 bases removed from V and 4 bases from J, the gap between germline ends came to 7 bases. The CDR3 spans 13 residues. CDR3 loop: CASSVDTGETQYF. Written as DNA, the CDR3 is TGTGCCAGCAGCGTAGATACGGGAGAGACCCAGTACTTC.

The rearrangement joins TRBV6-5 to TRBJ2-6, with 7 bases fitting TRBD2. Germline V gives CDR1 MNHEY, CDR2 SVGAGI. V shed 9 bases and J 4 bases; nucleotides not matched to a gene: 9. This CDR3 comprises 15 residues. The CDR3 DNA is TGTGCCAGTAGCCGGGGGGATGCCGGGGCCAACGTCCTGACTTTC. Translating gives CASSRGDAGANVLTF.

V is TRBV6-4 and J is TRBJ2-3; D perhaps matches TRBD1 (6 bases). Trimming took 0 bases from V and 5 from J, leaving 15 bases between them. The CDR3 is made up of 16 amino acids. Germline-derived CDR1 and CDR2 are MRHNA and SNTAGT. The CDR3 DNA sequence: TGTGCCAGCAGTGACTCTTTGACAGGCCAGGGAGATACGCAGTATTTT. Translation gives CASSDSLTGQGDTQYF.